This entry concerns a single T cell receptor (beta chain). From germline, CDR1 is KGHSH and CDR2 LQKENI. The CDR3 extends over 17 amino acids. V was pared by 0 bases and J by 0 bases, with 9 bases between. This table comes from immunoSEQ multiplex PCR, and its TCRdb copy is limited to in-frame clones, with some not included. The repertoire holds hundreds of thousands of clones, with 80% to 90% as singletons. The sample originates from a study of shared T cell receptors in the human thymus. Another study also made use of these data, one on human thymus T cells.

The genes are TRBV18 and TRBJ2-6, with D unresolved. The TCR originated in a girl less than two years old with a congenital heart defect. Sample: thymocytes. DNA of the CDR3: TGTGCCAGCTCACCACCGGTGCAGGACTCTGGGGCCAACGTCCTGACTTTC. Protein: CASSPPVQDSGANVLTF.